This TCR beta chain appears in the sequencing data of a study of T-cell memory formation after mild COVID-19 (dated by TCRdb to 2020 to 2023). Some background on the complete study: TCR sequence clusters from the two donors were found to be largely donor specific. Longitudinal TCRalpha and TCRbeta repertoire sequencing tracked T-cell clones expanding and contracting after mild COVID-19 in a couple of donors. The cohort comprised two young, previously healthy adult volunteers, one female and one male. Summary of the overall study and its limitations: Clones contracting from day 15 to 85 had balanced CD4/CD8 phenotypes, while a second wave expanding from day 15 to 37 was biased towards CD4+. Some responding clones were detected in pre-infection memory, suggesting pre-existing cross-reactive memory T cells joined the SARS-CoV-2 response. SARS-CoV-2 specificity was not confirmed for the second-wave clones peaking on day 37. Only a couple of mild cases were covered in the study, and larger cohorts including severe cases with pre-infection samples were considered necessary. Contracting CD4+ clones appeared mostly in the CM and EM memory subsets, whereas CD8+ clones were enriched in EMRA.

PBMCs were isolated by Ficoll-Paque density gradient centrifugation. V lost 0 bases and J lost 3 bases; the stretch between them is 11 bases long. Including cysteine and phenylalanine, the CDR3 has 15 amino acids. CDR3 DNA only is kept here, 45 bases in frame from base 1. CDR1 DFQATT and CDR2 SNEGSKA are derived from the germline V gene (reference sequence). As to this clonotype: The target of this receptor is not known. Per-base qualities were not stored, and no clone one base away is much larger.

Sequencing instrument: Illumina NovaSeq 6000. TCRalpha and TCRbeta cDNA libraries were constructed by 5'RACE with constant-segment primers, with sample barcodes and unique molecular identifiers being introduced. Trizol reagent was used to extract RNA from every sample. Amplification of the libraries took two PCR steps, and the second step added a second sample barcode plus Illumina TruSeq adapters. Sequencing of libraries was performed on an Illumina NovaSeq with 2 x 150 bp paired-end reads. The authors' analysis ran thus. The reads were demultiplexed and collapsed into UMI-guided consensus sequences using migec v1.2.7. Using mixcr v2.1.11, UMI consensuses were aligned to TRA and TRB V and J templates and then assembled into clonotypes. A clonotype was counted as expanded or contracted only if both edgeR and NoisET called the change significant, with noise models trained on biological replicates. edgeR calls used a false discovery rate-adjusted p below 0.01 and a log2 fold-change threshold of 1. As an exploratory analysis of dynamics, PCA with hierarchical clustering was applied to max-normalized trajectories of the 1000 most abundant clonotypes. The CD4 or CD8 phenotype of responding clones was assigned using the separately sequenced CD4+ and CD8+ repertoires. In TCRdb, the public reads were trimmed at Q25 with fastp and aligned with MiXCR, with productive beta chains retained. Rows with one shared CDR3 protein collapse into an entry with the most common genes and DNA. The V and J calls, along with clone size, are taken from TCRdb and not from the paper's own processing. This sample is represented by 500,000 to 650,000 distinct CDR3 sequences; roughly 22% of them were singletons. Roughly 8.3% of the sample comes from the top ten.

The specimen was PBMCs or a T cell subset sorted from them (not recorded which). This clonotype originated in an adult woman who had mild COVID-19 (a few samples of this study predate the infection). The sample titles of this study are shuffled in the database, so cell type and time point are left out; the donor was told from shared clones. The chain is encoded by TRBV20-1 joined to TRBJ1-4; TRBD1 might be the D gene, on 6 matching bases. The CDR3: CSARDTGAANEKLFF. Read as DNA, the sequence is TGCAGTGCTAGAGATACGGGGGCTGCTAATGAAAAACTGTTTTTT.